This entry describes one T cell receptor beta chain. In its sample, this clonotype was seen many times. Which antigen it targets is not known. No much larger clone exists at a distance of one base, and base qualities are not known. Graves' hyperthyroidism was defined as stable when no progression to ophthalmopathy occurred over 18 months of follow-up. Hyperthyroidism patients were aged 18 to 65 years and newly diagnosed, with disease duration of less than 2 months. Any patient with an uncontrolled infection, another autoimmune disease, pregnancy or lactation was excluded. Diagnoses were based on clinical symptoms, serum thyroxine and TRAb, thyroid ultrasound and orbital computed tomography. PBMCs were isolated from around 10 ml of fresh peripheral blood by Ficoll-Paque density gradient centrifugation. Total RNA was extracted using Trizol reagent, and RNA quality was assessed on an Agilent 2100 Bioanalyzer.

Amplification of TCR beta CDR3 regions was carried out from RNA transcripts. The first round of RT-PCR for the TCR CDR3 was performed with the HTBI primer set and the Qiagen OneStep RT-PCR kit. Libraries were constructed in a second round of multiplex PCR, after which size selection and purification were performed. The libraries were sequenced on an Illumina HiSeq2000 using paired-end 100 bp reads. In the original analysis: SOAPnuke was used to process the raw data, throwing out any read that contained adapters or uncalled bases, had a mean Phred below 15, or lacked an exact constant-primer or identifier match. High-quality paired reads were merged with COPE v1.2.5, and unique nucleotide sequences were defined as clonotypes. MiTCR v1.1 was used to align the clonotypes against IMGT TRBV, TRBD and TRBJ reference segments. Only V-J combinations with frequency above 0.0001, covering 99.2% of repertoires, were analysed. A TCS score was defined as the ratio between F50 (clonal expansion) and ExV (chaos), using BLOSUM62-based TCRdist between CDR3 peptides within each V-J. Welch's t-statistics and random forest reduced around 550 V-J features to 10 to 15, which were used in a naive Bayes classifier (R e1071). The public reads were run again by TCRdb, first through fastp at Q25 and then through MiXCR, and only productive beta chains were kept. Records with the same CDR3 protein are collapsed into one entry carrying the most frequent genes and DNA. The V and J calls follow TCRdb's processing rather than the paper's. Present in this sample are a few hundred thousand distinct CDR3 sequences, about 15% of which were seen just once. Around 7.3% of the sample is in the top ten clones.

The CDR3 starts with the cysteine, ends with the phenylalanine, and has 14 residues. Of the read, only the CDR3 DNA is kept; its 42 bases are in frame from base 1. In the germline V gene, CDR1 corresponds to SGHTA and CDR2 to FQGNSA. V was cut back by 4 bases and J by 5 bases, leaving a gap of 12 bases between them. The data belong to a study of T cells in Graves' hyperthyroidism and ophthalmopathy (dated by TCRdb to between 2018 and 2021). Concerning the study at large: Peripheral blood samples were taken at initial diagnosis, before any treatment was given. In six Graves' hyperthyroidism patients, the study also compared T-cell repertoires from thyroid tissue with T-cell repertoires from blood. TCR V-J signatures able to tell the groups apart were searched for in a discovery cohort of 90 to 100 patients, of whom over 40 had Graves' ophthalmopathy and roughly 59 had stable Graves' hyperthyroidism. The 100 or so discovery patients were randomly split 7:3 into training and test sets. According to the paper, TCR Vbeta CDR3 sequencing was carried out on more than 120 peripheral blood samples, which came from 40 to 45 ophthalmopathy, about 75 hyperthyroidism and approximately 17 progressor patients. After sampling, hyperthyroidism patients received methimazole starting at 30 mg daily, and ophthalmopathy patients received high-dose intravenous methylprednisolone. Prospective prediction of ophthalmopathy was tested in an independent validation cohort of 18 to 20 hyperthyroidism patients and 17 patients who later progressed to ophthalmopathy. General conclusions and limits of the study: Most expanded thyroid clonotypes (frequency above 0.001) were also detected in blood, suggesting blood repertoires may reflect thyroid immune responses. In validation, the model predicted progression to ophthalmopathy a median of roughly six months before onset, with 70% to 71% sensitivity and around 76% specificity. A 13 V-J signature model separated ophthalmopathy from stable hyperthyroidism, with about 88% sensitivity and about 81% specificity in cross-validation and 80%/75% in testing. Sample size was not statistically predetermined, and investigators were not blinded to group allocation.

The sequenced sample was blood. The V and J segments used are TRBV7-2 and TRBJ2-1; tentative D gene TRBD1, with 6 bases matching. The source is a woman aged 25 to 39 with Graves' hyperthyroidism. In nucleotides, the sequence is TGTGCCAGCAGCTGGGACACTCTAAACAATGAGCAGTTCTTC. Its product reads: CASSWDTLNNEQFF.